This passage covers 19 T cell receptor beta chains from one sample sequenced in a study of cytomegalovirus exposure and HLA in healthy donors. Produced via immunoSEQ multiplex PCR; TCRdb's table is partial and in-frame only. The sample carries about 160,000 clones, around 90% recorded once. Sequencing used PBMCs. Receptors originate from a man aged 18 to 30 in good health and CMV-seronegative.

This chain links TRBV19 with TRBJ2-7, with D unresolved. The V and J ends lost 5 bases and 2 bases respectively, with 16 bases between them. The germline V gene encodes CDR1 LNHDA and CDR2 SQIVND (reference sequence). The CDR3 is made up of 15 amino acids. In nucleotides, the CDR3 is TGTGCCAGTAGTCCAAGCGCGAGGTCCGCCTACGAGCAGTACTTC. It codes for CASSPSARSAYEQYF.

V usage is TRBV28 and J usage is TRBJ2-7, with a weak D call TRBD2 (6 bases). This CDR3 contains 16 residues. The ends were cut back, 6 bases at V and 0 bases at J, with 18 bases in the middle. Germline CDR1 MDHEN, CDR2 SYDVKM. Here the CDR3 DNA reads TGTGCCAGCAGCAACGGGGGTAACCCTAGCTCCTACGAGCAGTACGTC. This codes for CASSNGGNPSSYEQYV.

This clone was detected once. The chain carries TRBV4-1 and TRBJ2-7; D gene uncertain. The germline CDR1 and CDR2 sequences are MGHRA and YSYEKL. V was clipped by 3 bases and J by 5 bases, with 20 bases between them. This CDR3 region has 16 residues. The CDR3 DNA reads TGCGCCAGCAGCCATGATACCCCCAGGTCCCCTCACGAGCAGTACTTC. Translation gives CASSHDTPRSPHEQYF.

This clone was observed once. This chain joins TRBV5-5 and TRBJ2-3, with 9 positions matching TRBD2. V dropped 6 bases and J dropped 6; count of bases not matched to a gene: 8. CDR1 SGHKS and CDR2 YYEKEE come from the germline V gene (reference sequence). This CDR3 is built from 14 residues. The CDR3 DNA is TGTGCCAGCAATCCGGGACTAGCCCCCGATACGCAGTATTTT. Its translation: CASNPGLAPDTQYF.

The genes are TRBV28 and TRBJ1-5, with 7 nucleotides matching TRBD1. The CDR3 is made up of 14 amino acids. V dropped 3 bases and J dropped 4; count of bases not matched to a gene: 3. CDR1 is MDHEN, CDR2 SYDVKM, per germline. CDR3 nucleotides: TGTGCCAGCAGTTTTGTACAGGGGAATCAGCCCCAGCATTTT. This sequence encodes CASSFVQGNQPQHF.

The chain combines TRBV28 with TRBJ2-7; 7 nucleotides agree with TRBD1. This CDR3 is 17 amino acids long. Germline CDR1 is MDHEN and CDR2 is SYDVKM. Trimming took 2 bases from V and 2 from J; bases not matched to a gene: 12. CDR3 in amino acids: CASSLGGCCQGAYEQYV. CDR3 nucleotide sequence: TGTGCCAGCAGTTTAGGGGGATGTTGCCAGGGGGCCTACGAGCAGTACGTC.

Here the CDR3 reads CASSLDRLGGEQFF. In DNA form, the CDR3 reads TGCGCCAGCAGCTTGGATAGACTCGGCGGTGAGCAGTTCTTC. The chain links TRBV5-1 to TRBJ2-1, with D unclear. Looked up from germline, CDR1 is SGHRS and CDR2 is YFSETQ. V lost 0 bases and J 9 bases, leaving 13 bases between the germline ends. The CDR3 runs 14 residues.

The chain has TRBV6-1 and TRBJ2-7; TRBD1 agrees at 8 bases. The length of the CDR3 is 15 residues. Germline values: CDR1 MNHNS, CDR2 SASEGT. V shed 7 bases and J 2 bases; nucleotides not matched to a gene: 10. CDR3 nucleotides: TGTGCCAGCATTACCTCGAGCAGGGGGCCCTACGAGCAGTACGTC. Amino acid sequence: CASITSSRGPYEQYV.

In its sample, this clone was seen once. The CDR3 protein is CASSLMVDGRWGAFF. CDR3 DNA sequence: TGTGCCAGCAGCTTAATGGTGGACGGGAGGTGGGGAGCTTTCTTT. This chain links TRBV7-8 with TRBJ1-1; D is undetermined. Per germline, CDR1 SGHVS and CDR2 FQNEAQ. Trimming shortened V by 2 bases and J by 10 bases, and 20 bases separated the two germline ends. The CDR3 is made up of 15 amino acids.

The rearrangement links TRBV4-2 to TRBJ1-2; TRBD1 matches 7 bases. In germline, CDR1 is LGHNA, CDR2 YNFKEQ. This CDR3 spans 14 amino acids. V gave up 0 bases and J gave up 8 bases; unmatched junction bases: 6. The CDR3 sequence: CASSQEGQGVGYTF. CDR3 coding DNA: TGTGCCAGCAGCCAAGAAGGCCAGGGGGTGGGCTACACCTTC.

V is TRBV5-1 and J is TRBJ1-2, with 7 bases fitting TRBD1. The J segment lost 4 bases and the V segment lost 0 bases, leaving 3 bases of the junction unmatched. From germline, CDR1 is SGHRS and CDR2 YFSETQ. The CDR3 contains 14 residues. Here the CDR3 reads CASSLGGTVYGYTF. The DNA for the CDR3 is TGCGCCAGCAGCTTGGGTGGGACAGTCTATGGCTACACCTTC.

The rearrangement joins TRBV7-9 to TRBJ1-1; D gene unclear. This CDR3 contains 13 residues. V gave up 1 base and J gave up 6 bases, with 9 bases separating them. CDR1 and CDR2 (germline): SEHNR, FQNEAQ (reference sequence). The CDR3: CASSLGVRAEAFF. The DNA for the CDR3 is TGTGCCAGCAGCTTAGGGGTACGGGCTGAAGCTTTCTTT.

CDR3 loop: CASSLLHPGRGSEKLFF. CDR3 nucleotide sequence: TGTGCCAGCAGCTTGCTTCATCCGGGCAGGGGATCAGAAAAACTGTTTTTT. The V call is TRBV5-8, the J call TRBJ1-4; D perhaps matches TRBD1 (6 bases). Trimming removed 1 base at V and 8 bases at J, with 21 bases between. Germline V lookup: CDR1 SGHTS, CDR2 YDEGEE. The CDR3 has 17 amino acids.

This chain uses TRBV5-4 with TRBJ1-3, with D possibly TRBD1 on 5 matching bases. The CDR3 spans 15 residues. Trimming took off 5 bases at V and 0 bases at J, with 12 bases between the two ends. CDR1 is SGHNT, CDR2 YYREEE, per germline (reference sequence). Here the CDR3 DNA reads TGTGCCAGCAGTAGACAGCCGTTCTCTGGAAACACCATATATTTT. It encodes CASSRQPFSGNTIYF.

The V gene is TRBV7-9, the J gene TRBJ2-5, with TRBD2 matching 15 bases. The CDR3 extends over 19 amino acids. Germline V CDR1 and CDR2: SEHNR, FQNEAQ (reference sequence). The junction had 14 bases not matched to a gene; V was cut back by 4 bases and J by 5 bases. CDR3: CASSSPGLAGGSVGETQYF. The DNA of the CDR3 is TGTGCCAGCAGCTCCCCTGGACTAGCGGGAGGGAGTGTAGGGGAGACCCAGTACTTC.

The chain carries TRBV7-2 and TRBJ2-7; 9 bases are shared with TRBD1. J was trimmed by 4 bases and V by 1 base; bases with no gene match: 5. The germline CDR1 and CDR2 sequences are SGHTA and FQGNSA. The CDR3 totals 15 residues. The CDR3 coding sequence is TGTGCCAGCAGCTTAGGGACAGGGGCCTATTACGAGCAGTACGTC. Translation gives CASSLGTGAYYEQYV.

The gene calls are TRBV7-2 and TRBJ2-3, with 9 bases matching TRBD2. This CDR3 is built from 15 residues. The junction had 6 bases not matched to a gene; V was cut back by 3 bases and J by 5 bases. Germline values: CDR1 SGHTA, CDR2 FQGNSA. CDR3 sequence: CASSLKGGRVDTQYF. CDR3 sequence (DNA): TGTGCCAGCAGCTTGAAAGGCGGGAGGGTAGATACGCAGTATTTT.

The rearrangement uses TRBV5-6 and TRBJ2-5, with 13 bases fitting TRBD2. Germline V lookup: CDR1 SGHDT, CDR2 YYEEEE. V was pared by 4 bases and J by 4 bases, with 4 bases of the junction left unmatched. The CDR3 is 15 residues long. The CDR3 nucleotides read TGTGCCAGCAGCGAGGGACTAGCGGGAAGAGAGACCCAGTACTTC. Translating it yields CASSEGLAGRETQYF.

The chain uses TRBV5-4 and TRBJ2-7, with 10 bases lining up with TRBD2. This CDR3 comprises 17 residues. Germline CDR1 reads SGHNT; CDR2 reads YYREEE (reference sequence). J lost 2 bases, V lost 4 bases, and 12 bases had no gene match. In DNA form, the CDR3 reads TGTGCCAGCAGCCCACGTACCAGCGGGAGGGGCGCCTACGAGCAGTACTTC. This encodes CASSPRTSGRGAYEQYF.